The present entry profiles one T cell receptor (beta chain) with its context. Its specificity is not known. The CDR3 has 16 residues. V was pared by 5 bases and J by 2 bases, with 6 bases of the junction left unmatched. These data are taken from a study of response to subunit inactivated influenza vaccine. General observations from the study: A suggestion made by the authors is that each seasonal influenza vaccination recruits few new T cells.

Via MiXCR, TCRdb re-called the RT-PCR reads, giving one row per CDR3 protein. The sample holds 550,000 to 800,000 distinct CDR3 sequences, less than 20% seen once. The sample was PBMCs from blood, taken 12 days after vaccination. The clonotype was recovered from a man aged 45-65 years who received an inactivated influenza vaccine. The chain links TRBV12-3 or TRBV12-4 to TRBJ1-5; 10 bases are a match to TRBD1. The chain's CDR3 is CASSNRQGAGNQPQHF. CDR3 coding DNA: TGTGCCAGCAGTAATAGACAGGGGGCGGGCAATCAGCCCCAGCATTTT.